One sample yielded the 11 T cell receptor beta chains listed below, sequenced in a study of shared clonotypes between healthy human individuals. Profiled with immunoSEQ multiplex PCR; TCRdb holds only in-frame clones, not every one. The table lists 950,000 to 1,300,000 clones, about 70% of them singletons, with nearly 1.5% in the top ten. Sequencing was performed on memory CD4+ T cells sorted from blood. The subset is: CD45RA-negative fraction. These receptors came from a man younger than 30 in good health.

V gene TRBV29-1 combines with J gene TRBJ2-3; 10 positions match TRBD2. Looked up from germline, CDR1 is SQVTM and CDR2 is ANQGSEA. This CDR3 contains 14 residues. Unmatched junction bases numbered 1, after V lost 4 bases and J lost 0 bases. DNA of the CDR3: TGCAGCGTTGGACTAGCGGGTAGCACAGATACGCAGTATTTT. Translated, it gives CSVGLAGSTDTQYF.

The rearrangement uses TRBV18 and TRBJ2-3, with 9 bases identical to TRBD1. Germline V gene lookup returns CDR1 KGHSH and CDR2 LQKENI. Germline trimming cut 3 bases from V and 3 bases from J; bases unmatched to any gene: 7. The CDR3 runs 16 residues. The CDR3 sequence: CASSPQQGASTDTQYF. DNA for the CDR3: TGTGCCAGCTCACCGCAACAGGGGGCGTCAACAGATACGCAGTATTTT.

This clone came up many times. The DNA for the CDR3 is TGTGCCATCCGTTCGTGGGTTGGCACTGAAGCTTTCTTT. Translated, it gives CAIRSWVGTEAFF. V gene TRBV6-1 combines with J gene TRBJ1-1, with D hard to call. The V end was cut by 10 bases, the J end by 4 bases, with 16 bases between. Per germline, CDR1 MNHNS and CDR2 SASEGT. This CDR3 region has 13 residues.

The gene calls are TRBV6-6 and TRBJ1-1; a possible D gene is TRBD1 (6 bases). This CDR3 is built from 15 residues. Trimming pared 7 bases from V and 0 bases from J, leaving 15 bases between. Germline V gives CDR1 MNHNY, CDR2 SVGAGI (reference sequence). CDR3 coding DNA: TGTGCCAGCACTCCAATTAGGGGGGTGAACACTGAAGCTTTCTTT. The encoded protein is CASTPIRGVNTEAFF.

The rearrangement uses TRBV6-1 and TRBJ2-3, with 10 bases lining up with TRBD1. The germline V gene encodes CDR1 MNHNS and CDR2 SASEGT. V was clipped by 11 bases and J by 2 bases; unmatched bases: 4. The CDR3 runs 13 residues. The CDR3 sequence: CASGQGFTDTQYF. The CDR3 coding sequence is TGTGCCTCGGGACAGGGGTTCACAGATACGCAGTATTTT.

A few counts support this clone. This CDR3 is CASSFPGGGDEQFF. The CDR3 DNA sequence: TGTGCCAGCAGCTTTCCAGGGGGCGGGGATGAGCAGTTCTTC. V and J are TRBV11-3 and TRBJ2-1, with TRBD1 matching over 8 bases. V trimming: 3 bases; J trimming: 8 bases; junction bases outside the gene matches: 6. The CDR3 sequence is 14 residues long. Per germline, CDR1 SGHNT and CDR2 YENEEA.

A word on this clone: The same CDR3 also results from other DNA sequences found in this sample. The gene calls are TRBV6-1 and TRBJ1-2, with D tentatively TRBD1 (5 bases). The CDR3 has 15 amino acids. Germline-derived CDR1 and CDR2 are MNHNS and SASEGT. V lost 0 bases to trimming and J lost 5 bases, with 13 bases between them. CDR3 bases: TGTGCCAGCAGTGAAGCAGGGCAGGGACCTTATGGCTACACCTTC. Amino acids: CASSEAGQGPYGYTF.

The CDR3 protein is CASSYRDRQRQETQYF. CDR3 in DNA: TGTGCCAGCAGTTACCGGGACCGCCAGAGGCAAGAGACCCAGTACTTC. The chain uses TRBV6-5 and TRBJ2-5; D may match TRBD1 or TRBD2 (5 bases each). The V end lost 2 bases, the J end lost 2 bases, and 15 bases lay between the germline ends. Germline CDR1 is MNHEY and CDR2 is SVGAGI. The length of the CDR3 is 16 residues.

The V call is TRBV9, the J call TRBJ2-3; 7 nucleotides agree with TRBD2. CDR1 is SGDLS, CDR2 YYNGEE, per germline. Trimming at V came to 4 bases and at J to 6 bases, leaving 8 bases not matched to a gene. The CDR3 covers 14 residues. CDR3 sequence (DNA): TGTGCCAGCAGCCGCTCCGGGGAGGGGGATACGCAGTATTTT. It yields the protein CASSRSGEGDTQYF.

The rearrangement joins TRBV6-1 to TRBJ1-5; D remains ambiguous. This CDR3 has 14 amino acids. V was clipped by 11 bases and J by 0 bases, with 14 bases between them. Germline V gene lookup returns CDR1 MNHNS and CDR2 SASEGT. CDR3 coding DNA: TGTGCCGCAGGCGTCGAGAGTAGCAATCAGCCCCAGCATTTT. This translates into CAAGVESSNQPQHF.

The rearrangement joins TRBV7-6 to TRBJ1-1; maybe TRBD1 (5 bases). The V end lost 0 bases, the J end lost 4 bases, and 18 bases lay between the germline ends. CDR1 and CDR2 (germline): SGHVS, FNYEAQ. The CDR3 contains 17 residues. Here the CDR3 reads CASSLAGQEGIITEAFF. CDR3 sequence (DNA): TGTGCCAGCAGCTTAGCGGGGCAGGAGGGAATCATCACTGAAGCTTTCTTT.